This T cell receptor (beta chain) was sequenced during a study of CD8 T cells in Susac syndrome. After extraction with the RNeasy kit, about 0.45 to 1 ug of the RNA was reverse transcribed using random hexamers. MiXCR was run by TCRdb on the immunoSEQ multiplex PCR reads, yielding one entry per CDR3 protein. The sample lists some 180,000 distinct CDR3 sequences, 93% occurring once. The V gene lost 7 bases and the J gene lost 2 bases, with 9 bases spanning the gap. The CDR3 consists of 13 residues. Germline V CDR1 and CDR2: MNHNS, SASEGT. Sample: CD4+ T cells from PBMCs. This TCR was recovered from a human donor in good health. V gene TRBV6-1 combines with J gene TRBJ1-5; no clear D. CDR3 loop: CASIKAGNQPQHF. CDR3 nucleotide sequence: TGTGCCAGCATCAAAGCCGGCAATCAGCCCCAGCATTTT.